Listed here are 25 T cell receptor beta chains from one sample, sequenced in a study of T cell responses to AZD1222 COVID-19 vaccine. The protocol was immunoSEQ multiplex PCR, while the TCRdb copy is restricted to in-frame clones and leaves out a portion. Seen here are some 190,000 clones, around 90% observed once, and the top ten hold 7.5% to 9.5%. This specimen was peripheral blood, taken on day 0 of AZD1222 vaccination. The receptors were sampled from an adult in good health.

As concerns this clone: The sample contains more than one DNA sequence encoding this CDR3. The chain is built from TRBV29-1 and TRBJ1-1, with TRBD1 as a possible D gene (5 bases). There are 12 residues in the CDR3. The V and J ends lost 2 bases and 1 base respectively, with 5 bases between them. CDR1 and CDR2 from the germline V gene are SQVTM and ANQGSEA. The CDR3 is CSVETGNTEAFF. CDR3 bases: TGCAGCGTTGAAACAGGGAACACTGAAGCTTTCTTT.

This rearrangement joins TRBV2 to TRBJ1-2, with D uncertain. This CDR3 is built from 17 residues. Per germline, CDR1 SNHLY and CDR2 FYNNEI. Trimming cost V 9 bases and J 0 bases, with 23 bases left between them. This CDR3 is CASGALAGITPNYGYTF. Here the CDR3 DNA reads TGTGCCAGTGGCGCCCTCGCGGGGATTACGCCTAACTATGGCTACACCTTC.

CDR3 region: CASSPGQINGSPLHF. CDR3 sequence (DNA): TGCGCCAGCAGCCCGGGACAGATAAACGGTTCACCCCTCCACTTT. The chain couples TRBV5-1 to TRBJ1-6, with 7 bases that match TRBD1. The germline V gene has CDR1 SGHRS and CDR2 YFSETQ. With V trimmed by 4 bases and J by 9 bases, 10 bases remained unmatched. This CDR3 spans 15 amino acids.

This chain joins TRBV30 and TRBJ1-2, with 10 bases fitting TRBD1. Germline assignment: CDR1 GTSNPN and CDR2 SVGIG (reference sequence). V shed 8 bases and J 6 bases; nucleotides not matched to a gene: 12. This CDR3 is 14 amino acids long. The CDR3 loop is CAGDRGLTFDGYTF. The CDR3 nucleotides are TGTGCCGGGGACAGGGGTTTGACCTTTGATGGCTACACCTTC.

The V call is TRBV5-1, the J call TRBJ2-3, with D maybe TRBD1 (6 bases). With 2 bases removed from V and 8 bases from J, the gap between germline ends came to 9 bases. The CDR3 runs 12 residues. Germline V gene sequence: CDR1 SGHRS, CDR2 YFSETQ. The CDR3: CASSLQGVTQYF. The CDR3 nucleotides read TGCGCCAGCAGCTTACAGGGCGTTACGCAGTATTTT.

The sample holds one count of this clone. The gene calls are TRBV30 and TRBJ1-1; D unclear. Germline CDR1 GTSNPN, CDR2 SVGIG (reference sequence). V was clipped by 0 bases and J by 7 bases, with 12 bases between them. The CDR3 has 13 amino acids. The CDR3 DNA follows: TGTGCCTGGAGTGTACACGAGGAGGGTGAAGCTTTCTTT. Its translation: CAWSVHEEGEAFF.

The rearrangement uses TRBV4-1 and TRBJ1-5; D is possibly TRBD1 (5 bases). The CDR3 covers 17 residues. Germline CDR1 reads MGHRA; CDR2 reads YSYEKL. The V and J ends lost 1 base and 0 bases respectively, with 13 bases between them. CDR3 sequence: CASSQGGTVLSNQPQHF. CDR3 sequence (DNA): TGCGCCAGCAGCCAAGGCGGGACTGTCCTTAGCAATCAGCCCCAGCATTTT.

The V and J genes are TRBV5-6 and TRBJ1-5; the D gene is possibly TRBD1 (6 bases). The CDR3 contains 15 residues. The germline V and J ends were trimmed by 4 bases and 7 bases, with 18 bases remaining between them. CDR1 is SGHDT, CDR2 YYEEEE, per germline. CDR3 sequence reads: CASSPKQGRVQPQHF. In DNA, the CDR3 is TGTGCCAGCAGCCCGAAACAGGGACGGGTGCAGCCCCAGCATTTT.

The genes are TRBV18 and TRBJ1-2, with TRBD1 matching over 7 bases. The CDR3 covers 15 residues. Trimming removed 2 bases from V and 7 bases from J; junction bases left unmatched: 10. Germline loops: CDR1 KGHSH, CDR2 LQKENI. DNA of the CDR3: TGTGCCAGCTCACCAACTCCGGGACAGTCCTGTGGCTACACCTTC. Translated: CASSPTPGQSCGYTF.

CDR3 bases: TGTGCCAGCAGCGTAAGGGGGGACACTGAAGCTTTCTTT. Encoded protein: CASSVRGDTEAFF. This chain links TRBV9 with TRBJ1-1; weak D call: TRBD1 (6 bases). The CDR3 is 13 amino acids. V lost 1 base and J 3 bases, leaving 7 bases between the germline ends. CDR1 and CDR2 (germline): SGDLS, YYNGEE.

The rearrangement joins TRBV7-2 to TRBJ1-1; tentative D call: TRBD1 (6 bases). This CDR3 is built from 14 residues. Trimming took off 1 base at V and 2 bases at J, with 8 bases between the two ends. CDR1 and CDR2 from the germline V gene are SGHTA and FQGNSA. This chain's CDR3 is CASSLDRVNTEAFF. The DNA for the CDR3 is TGTGCCAGCAGCTTAGACAGGGTTAACACTGAAGCTTTCTTT.

The chain has TRBV19 and TRBJ2-2, with TRBD2 matching 10 bases. Germline V gene sequence: CDR1 LNHDA, CDR2 SQIVND (reference sequence). V shed 7 bases and J 0 bases; nucleotides not matched to a gene: 8. This CDR3 is 17 amino acids long. The CDR3 coding sequence is TGTGCCAGTACCTATATAGCGGGGGGTGCGAACACCGGGGAGCTGTTTTTT. Its protein is CASTYIAGGANTGELFF.

This chain links TRBV7-9 with TRBJ2-7; the D is unclear. V was pared by 5 bases and J by 3 bases, with 5 bases between. The CDR3 is 11 residues long. Germline values: CDR1 SEHNR, CDR2 FQNEAQ (reference sequence). The chain's CDR3 is CASSNSYEQYF. DNA for the CDR3: TGTGCCAGCAGCAACAGCTACGAGCAGTACTTC.

This chain uses TRBV5-4 with TRBJ1-3; D possibly corresponds to TRBD1 (5 bases). V shed 0 bases and J shed 0 bases, with 13 bases lying between them. This CDR3 comprises 17 residues. Looked up from germline, CDR1 is SGHNT and CDR2 is YYREEE (reference sequence). The chain's CDR3 is CASSLDGRQHSGNTIYF. CDR3 nucleotide sequence: TGTGCCAGCAGCTTGGATGGCAGACAGCACTCTGGAAACACCATATATTTT.

The CDR3 nucleotides are TGTGCCAGCAGTGCCGAGGGGCCGGACACTGAAGCTTTCTTT. Amino acids: CASSAEGPDTEAFF. The chain combines TRBV2 with TRBJ1-1; maybe TRBD1 (5 bases). Germline V gives CDR1 SNHLY, CDR2 FYNNEI. V was shortened by 4 bases and J by 3 bases, with 12 bases between the two germline ends. The CDR3 runs 14 residues. The whole variable domain, filled in from reference TRBV2 and TRBJ1-1, reads EPEVTQTPSHQVTQMGQEVILRCVPISNHLYFYWYRQILGQKVEFLVSFYNNEISEKSEIFDDQFSVERPDGSNFTLKIRSTKLEDSAMYFCASSAEGPDTEAFFGQGTRLTVV.

The chain recombines TRBV7-3 with TRBJ1-1; D is unresolved. Germline V gene data show CDR1 as SGHTA and CDR2 as FQGTGA. Between the trimmed V and J ends, which lost 0 bases and 5 bases, there was a span of 13 bases. The CDR3 has 15 amino acids. The CDR3 bases are TGTGCCAGCAGCTTAACGAGGCGTTCCGGGACTGAAGCTTTCTTT. This codes for CASSLTRRSGTEAFF.

This clone was recorded a few times. The chain links TRBV3-1 (or the pseudogene TRBV3-2) to TRBJ2-7; maybe TRBD2 (6 bases). The germline V gene has CDR1 LGHDT and CDR2 YNNKEL (reference sequence). This CDR3 is built from 13 residues. V gave up 3 bases and J gave up 4 bases, with 10 bases separating them. The CDR3: CASSHSGPYEQYF. CDR3 sequence (DNA): TGTGCCAGCAGCCACAGCGGGCCTTACGAGCAGTACTTC.

In this sample, this clone turned up a few times. The rearrangement uses TRBV7-2 and TRBJ2-3, with 9 bases fitting TRBD2. V gave up 5 bases and J gave up 1 base; unmatched junction bases: 7. Germline V gene lookup returns CDR1 SGHTA and CDR2 FQGNSA. CDR3 length: 16 residues. CDR3 nucleotides: TGTGCCAGCAGCCGGAGGACTAGCGTGGGCACAGATACGCAGTATTTT. Encoded protein: CASSRRTSVGTDTQYF.

The V and J genes are TRBV30 and TRBJ2-1; 13 nucleotides line up with TRBD2. CDR1 is GTSNPN, CDR2 SVGIG, per germline (reference sequence). V lost 2 bases, J lost 2 bases, and 3 bases stayed unmatched. CDR3 length: 16 amino acids. DNA of the CDR3: TGTGCCTGGAGTCCAACTAGCGGGGGGGCCTACAATGAGCAGTTCTTC. Its protein is CAWSPTSGGAYNEQFF.

This chain links TRBV7-9 with TRBJ2-7; D is uncertain. The CDR3 length is 12 residues. Germline V gives CDR1 SEHNR, CDR2 FQNEAQ (reference sequence). The germline V and J ends were trimmed by 3 bases and 5 bases, with 8 bases remaining between them. CDR3: CASSFNPHEQYF. CDR3 nucleotide sequence: TGTGCCAGCAGCTTTAACCCCCACGAGCAGTACTTC.

The chain joins TRBV24-1 to TRBJ2-7; 7 bases match TRBD1. Germline values: CDR1 KGHDR, CDR2 SFDVKD. J lost 7 bases, V lost 4 bases, and 12 bases had no gene match. There are 15 residues in the CDR3. Here the CDR3 reads CATSESGTVGPEQYF. CDR3 in DNA: TGTGCCACCAGTGAGTCCGGGACAGTGGGTCCGGAGCAGTACTTC.

CDR3 protein: CASSLRAQETQYF. The CDR3, as DNA: TGTGCCAGCAGTTTACGAGCGCAAGAGACCCAGTACTTC. The chain couples TRBV12-3 or TRBV12-4 to TRBJ2-5, with D uncertain. The ends were cut back, 2 bases at V and 2 bases at J, with 6 bases in the middle. CDR3 length: 13 residues.

The chain combines TRBV19 with TRBJ2-7; TRBD1 is a possible D gene (6 bases). Between the trimmed V and J ends, which lost 1 base and 0 bases, there was a span of 10 bases. The germline gives CDR1 LNHDA, CDR2 SQIVND (reference sequence). The CDR3 covers 15 residues. CDR3 sequence: CASSIAADSSYEQYF. The CDR3 bases are TGTGCCAGTAGTATAGCTGCGGACAGCTCCTACGAGCAGTACTTC.

The chain recombines TRBV19 with TRBJ2-1; D call uncertain. Per the germline V gene, CDR1 is LNHDA and CDR2 is SQIVND (reference sequence). This CDR3 region has 11 residues. The V end was cut by 8 bases, the J end by 7 bases, with 9 bases between. This CDR3 is CASSGLNEQFF. CDR3 DNA sequence: TGTGCCAGTTCCGGGCTGAATGAGCAGTTCTTC.

The genes are TRBV16 and TRBJ2-5, with D possibly TRBD2 on 6 matching bases. CDR1 and CDR2 from the germline V gene are KGHSY and FQNENV. Deletions cut 3 bases from V and 2 bases from J, with 13 bases between. There are 15 residues in the CDR3. The CDR3 loop is CASSHLLAVQETQYF. The CDR3 coding sequence is TGTGCCAGCAGCCACCTACTAGCAGTTCAAGAGACCCAGTACTTC. The complete variable domain, with remaining parts taken from reference TRBV16 and TRBJ2-5, reads GEEVAQTPKHLVRGEGQKAKLYCAPIKGHSYVFWYQQVLKNEFKFLISFQNENVFDETGMPKERFSAKCLPNSPCSLEIQATKLEDSAVYFCASSHLLAVQETQYFGPGTRLLVL.